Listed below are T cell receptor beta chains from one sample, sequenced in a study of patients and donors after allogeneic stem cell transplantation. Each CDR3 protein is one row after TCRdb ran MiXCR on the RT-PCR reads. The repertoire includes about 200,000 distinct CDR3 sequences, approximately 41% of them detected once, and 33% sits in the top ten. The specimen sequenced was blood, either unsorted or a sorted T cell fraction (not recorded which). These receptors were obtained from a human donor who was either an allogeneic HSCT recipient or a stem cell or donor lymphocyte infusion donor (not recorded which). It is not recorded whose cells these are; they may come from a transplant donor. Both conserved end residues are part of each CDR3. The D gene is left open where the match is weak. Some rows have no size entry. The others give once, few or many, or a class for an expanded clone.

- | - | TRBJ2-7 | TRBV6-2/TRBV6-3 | TGTGCCAGCAGTTACCTTGGGACGGATTCCTACGAGCAGTACTTC | CASSYLGTDSYEQYF
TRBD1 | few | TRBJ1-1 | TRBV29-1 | TGCAGCGTTGCGTCGACAGGGGTTGCTTTCTTT | CSVASTGVAFF
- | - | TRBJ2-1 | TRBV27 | TGTGCCAGCAGTTTAACGGCTTCCTACAATGAGCAGTTCTTC | CASSLTASYNEQFF
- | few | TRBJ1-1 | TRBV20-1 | TGCAGTGCTAGAGGGGGGGTCGCCACTGAAGCTTTCTTT | CSARGGVATEAFF
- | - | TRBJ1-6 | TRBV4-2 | TGTGCCAGCAGCCAAGTTCTAAATTCACCCCTCCACTTT | CASSQVLNSPLHF
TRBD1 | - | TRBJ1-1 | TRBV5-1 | TGCGCCAGCAGCTCAAGGACAGGGGGATTGGAAGCTTTCTTT | CASSSRTGGLEAFF
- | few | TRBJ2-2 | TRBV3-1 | TGTGCCAGCAGCCAAGGTGTAAGCACCGGGGAGCTGTTTTTT | CASSQGVSTGELFF
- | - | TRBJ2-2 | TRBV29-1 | TGCAGCGTACCGGGATCGGGCACCGGGGAGCTGTTTTTT | CSVPGSGTGELFF
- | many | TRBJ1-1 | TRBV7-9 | TGTGCCAGCAGCTTAGGCAGGGAGACTGAAGCTTTCTTT | CASSLGRETEAFF
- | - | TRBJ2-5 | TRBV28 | TGTGCCAGCAGTTTAGTGGCCCAAGAGACCCAGTACTTC | CASSLVAQETQYF
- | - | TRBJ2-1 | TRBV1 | TGCACCAGCAGGGCCAATGAGCAGTTCTTC | CTSRANEQFF
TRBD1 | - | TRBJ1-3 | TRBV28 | TGTGCCAGCAGTCTGAGAACCGGGACAGAAGGAAACACCATATATTTT | CASSLRTGTEGNTIYF
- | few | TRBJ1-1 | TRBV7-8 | TGTGCCAGCAGCTTAGGGGGAGTAGCCACCACTGAAGCTTTCTTT | CASSLGGVATTEAFF
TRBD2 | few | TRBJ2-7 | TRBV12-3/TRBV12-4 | TGTGCCAGCAGTCACACCTCTAGCGGGAGTTTGCACGAGCAGTACTTC | CASSHTSSGSLHEQYF
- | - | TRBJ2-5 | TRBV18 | TGTGCCAGCTCACCACCGGGTCGACAAGAGACCCAGTACTTC | CASSPPGRQETQYF
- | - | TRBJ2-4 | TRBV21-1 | TGTGCCAGCAGCTTACGACAGGGGGCCAAAAACATTCAGTACTTC | CASSLRQGAKNIQYF